This T cell receptor (beta chain) emerged from a study of T cells in Graves' hyperthyroidism and ophthalmopathy. Study results and caveats: Clonotypes that were expanded in thyroid above 0.001 mostly appeared in blood too. Onset of ophthalmopathy came a median 6.5 months after the model predicted it.

Duration under 3 months, a NOSPECS grade of at least 4, and a Clinical Activity Score of at least 3 characterized the ophthalmopathy patients. Together with thyroid ultrasound, orbital computed tomography, serum thyroxine and TRAb, clinical symptoms were used for diagnoses. As regards this clonotype: Antigen: not known.

The source material, RNA transcripts, was used to amplify TCR beta CDR3 regions. An initial round of RT-PCR targeting the TCR CDR3 relied on the HTBI primer set. TCRdb redid the calling of the multiplex PCR reads with MiXCR, one entry per CDR3 protein. The data hold 350,000 or so distinct CDR3 sequences, with 15% to 20% observed a single time. V was clipped by 7 bases and J by 4 bases, with 23 bases between them. CDR3 length: 15 residues. CDR1 DFQATT and CDR2 SNEGSKA come from the germline V gene (reference sequence). The clonotype was recovered from a woman between 35 and 50 years old with Graves' ophthalmopathy. Sample: blood. The chain has TRBV20-1 and TRBJ2-7, with D possibly TRBD1 on 5 matching bases. As DNA, the CDR3 is TGCAGTGTCCCTGGGGAAGGGGCGCATTGGTACGAGCAGTACTTC. Its protein is CSVPGEGAHWYEQYF.